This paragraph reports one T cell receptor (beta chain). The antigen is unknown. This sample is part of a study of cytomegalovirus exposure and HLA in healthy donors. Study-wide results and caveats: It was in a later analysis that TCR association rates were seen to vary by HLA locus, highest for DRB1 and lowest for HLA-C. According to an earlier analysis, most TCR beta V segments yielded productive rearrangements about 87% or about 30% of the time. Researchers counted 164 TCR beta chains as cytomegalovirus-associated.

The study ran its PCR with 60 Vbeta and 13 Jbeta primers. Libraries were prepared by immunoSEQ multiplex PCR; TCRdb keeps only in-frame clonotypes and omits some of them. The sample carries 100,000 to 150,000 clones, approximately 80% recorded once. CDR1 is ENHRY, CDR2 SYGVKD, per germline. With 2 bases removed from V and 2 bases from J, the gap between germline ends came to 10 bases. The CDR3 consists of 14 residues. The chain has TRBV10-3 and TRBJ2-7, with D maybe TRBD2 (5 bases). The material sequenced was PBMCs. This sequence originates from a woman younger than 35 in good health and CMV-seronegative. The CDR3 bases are TGTGCCATCAGTGAGGTGGGCGGGCCCTACGAGCAGTACTTC. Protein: CAISEVGGPYEQYF.